The 15 T cell receptor beta chains below come from one sample, sequenced in a study of blood T cell repertoires in COVID-19. Only in-frame clones appear in the TCRdb table, and some are missing; sequencing was by immunoSEQ multiplex PCR. The table lists approximately 100,000 clones, roughly 80% of them singletons. The sample consisted of peripheral blood. The source of these receptors is a woman aged 80 or older with active or convalescent COVID-19.

The V gene is TRBV2, the J gene TRBJ2-3; a weak D match, TRBD1 (6 bases). V lost 4 bases, J lost 2 bases, and 28 bases lay in between. This CDR3 spans 20 amino acids. Per germline, CDR1 SNHLY and CDR2 FYNNEI. The CDR3 DNA follows: TGTGCCAGCAGTGTGAGACAGGTTAGATCTGGGGCTAGACCCACAGATACGCAGTATTTT. Translation: CASSVRQVRSGARPTDTQYF.

V is TRBV4-1 and J is TRBJ2-5; 16 bases fit TRBD2. The V gene's germline CDR1 is MGHRA and CDR2 YSYEKL. J gave up 4 bases and V 2 bases, and 10 bases lay outside the gene matches. The CDR3 covers 19 residues. The CDR3 DNA sequence: TGCGCCAGCAGCCAAAGAACTCCGGGACTAGCGGGGGGGCCAGAGACCCAGTACTTC. Amino acid sequence: CASSQRTPGLAGGPETQYF.

This rearrangement joins TRBV19 to TRBJ2-3; TRBD1 agrees at 8 bases. The CDR3 covers 15 residues. Germline V gene sequence: CDR1 LNHDA, CDR2 SQIVND (reference sequence). V lost 7 bases, J lost 5 bases, and 11 bases stayed unmatched. Written as DNA, the CDR3 is TGTGCCAGTACTACAACAGGGGGTTTGGGAGATACGCAGTATTTT. Translation gives CASTTTGGLGDTQYF. Full variable domain (remainder filled in from reference TRBV19 and TRBJ2-3): DGGITQSPKYLFRKEGQNVTLSCEQNLNHDAMYWYRQDPGQGLRLIYYSQIVNDFQKGDIAEGYSVSREKKESFPLTVTSAQKNPTAFYLCASTTTGGLGDTQYFGPGTRLTVL.

The chain is built from TRBV2 and TRBJ2-7; no definite D call. Per the germline V gene, CDR1 is SNHLY and CDR2 is FYNNEI. The CDR3 spans 13 residues. Trimming left V 3 bases short and J 7 bases short, with 13 bases between. Here the CDR3 reads CASSETGTKEQYF. The CDR3 coding sequence is TGTGCCAGCAGTGAGACTGGCACTAAGGAGCAGTACTTC.

The chain employs TRBV27 and TRBJ1-1; D might be TRBD1 (6 bases). Germline loops: CDR1 MNHEY, CDR2 SMNVEV (reference sequence). This CDR3 has 13 amino acids. V dropped 5 bases and J dropped 4 bases, with 11 bases sitting between them. CDR3 protein: CASSQGWGTEAFF. CDR3 coding DNA: TGTGCCAGCAGTCAGGGGTGGGGCACTGAAGCTTTCTTT.

This clone was seen only once. CDR3 nucleotide sequence: TGCAGTGCTAGTGGTTGGCGGGGGGGCGGCGGAGATAATTCACCCCTCCACTTT. It translates to CSASGWRGGGGDNSPLHF. This chain joins TRBV20-1 and TRBJ1-6, with D maybe TRBD1 (6 bases). V was clipped by 3 bases and J by 5 bases, with 23 bases between them. The CDR3 sequence is 18 residues long. The V gene's germline CDR1 is DFQATT and CDR2 SNEGSKA (reference sequence).

This chain links TRBV5-1 with TRBJ1-2, with 7 bases matching TRBD1. The germline V gene encodes CDR1 SGHRS and CDR2 YFSETQ. The CDR3 is made up of 14 amino acids. With 4 bases clipped from V and 0 bases from J, the junction kept 3 bases outside the gene matches. The CDR3 here is CASSVDRSNYGYTF. In nucleotides, the CDR3 is TGCGCCAGCAGCGTGGACAGGTCTAACTATGGCTACACCTTC.

J is TRBJ2-7 and V is TRBV11-3, with 9 nucleotides matching TRBD2. CDR1 and CDR2 from the germline V gene are SGHNT and YENEEA. CDR3 length: 14 amino acids. V dropped 5 bases and J dropped 3; count of bases not matched to a gene: 5. DNA of the CDR3: TGTGCCAGCAGCGGTTCGACTAGCGGCTACGAGCAGTACTTC. This encodes CASSGSTSGYEQYF. Drawing the rest from reference TRBV11-3 and TRBJ2-7, the complete variable domain is EAGVVQSPRYKIIEKKQPVAFWCNPISGHNTLYWYLQNLGQGPELLIRYENEEAVDDSQLPKDRFSAERLKGVDSTLKIQPAELGDSAVYLCASSGSTSGYEQYFGPGTRLTVT.

The gene calls are TRBV4-3 and TRBJ2-1, with TRBD2 identical over 10 bases. This CDR3 region has 17 residues. V was clipped by 1 base and J by 4 bases; unmatched bases: 7. Germline-derived CDR1 and CDR2 are LGHNA and YSLEER. CDR3 DNA sequence: TGCGCCAGCAGCCAAGGGCGGGCTAGCGGGGGATACAATGAGCAGTTCTTC. This encodes CASSQGRASGGYNEQFF.

The genes are TRBV24-1 and TRBJ2-1; possible D gene TRBD1, 6 bases. Looked up from germline, CDR1 is KGHDR and CDR2 is SFDVKD. The V end was cut by 12 bases, the J end by 7 bases, with 21 bases between. This CDR3 has 14 amino acids. The chain's CDR3 is CAYPARGFRNEQFF. DNA for the CDR3: TGTGCCTACCCGGCAAGGGGGTTTCGGAATGAGCAGTTCTTC.

This clone turned up a few times. The chain combines TRBV5-4 with TRBJ1-2, with 10 bases that match TRBD1. V lost 4 bases and J lost 4; bases outside the gene matches: 7. Per germline, CDR1 SGHNT and CDR2 YYREEE (reference sequence). This CDR3 is built from 15 residues. Here the CDR3 reads CASSLDRGLSYGYTF. The CDR3 DNA follows: TGTGCCAGCAGCCTCGACAGGGGGCTAAGCTATGGCTACACCTTC.

V is TRBV10-3 and J is TRBJ1-2; TRBD1 matches at 8 bases. Losses at the gene ends were 5 bases for V and 4 bases for J; bases not matched to a gene: 9. This CDR3 is 15 amino acids long. Looked up from germline, CDR1 is ENHRY and CDR2 is SYGVKD. CDR3 sequence: CAISMGQANLYGYTF. Written as DNA, the CDR3 is TGTGCCATCAGTATGGGACAGGCGAACCTCTATGGCTACACCTTC.

The chain has TRBV7-3 and TRBJ2-3; D is perhaps TRBD1 (6 bases). Germline-derived CDR1 and CDR2 are SGHTA and FQGTGA. Trimming removed 2 bases at V and 6 bases at J, with 15 bases between. This CDR3 comprises 15 residues. The CDR3, as DNA: TGTGCCAGCAGCTTAGGGCCAGGGGCTGGGGATACGCAGTATTTT. Protein sequence: CASSLGPGAGDTQYF.

The chain has TRBV7-2 and TRBJ2-3; a weak D match, TRBD2 (6 bases). Trimming pared 3 bases from V and 0 bases from J, leaving 13 bases between. The CDR3 loop spans 16 amino acids. Germline assignment: CDR1 SGHTA and CDR2 FQGNSA. The CDR3 nucleotides read TGTGCCAGCAGCTTTCAAGCGGGCGGTAGCACAGATACGCAGTATTTT. It translates to CASSFQAGGSTDTQYF.

This clone was recorded many times. The gene calls are TRBV2 and TRBJ1-5, with 9 bases identical to TRBD1. Germline V gene data show CDR1 as SNHLY and CDR2 as FYNNEI. This CDR3 is built from 14 residues. V shed 6 bases and J 4 bases; nucleotides not matched to a gene: 4. This CDR3 reads CASSQTGGNQPQHF. The CDR3 DNA reads TGTGCCAGCAGCCAGACAGGGGGTAATCAGCCCCAGCATTTT.